This T cell receptor (beta chain) originates from a study of PD-L1 blockade in urothelial cancer. Study information: Prior chemotherapy regimens per patient numbered 0 to 3.

Time point in this sample: peripheral blood 6 weeks after treatment start. Patients yielded 1 to 8 samples each, pretreatment and on-treatment. Measured with immunoSEQ multiplex PCR; TCRdb has only the in-frame clones, and not every one. The table lists 83,000 or so clones, over 80% of them singletons, with around 7.7% in the top ten. Germline V CDR1 and CDR2: SGHTA, FQGNSA. CDR3 length equals 19 residues. The V gene end was trimmed by 3 bases and the J gene end by 5 bases; junction bases not matched to a gene: 19. The sample in question was PBMCs, obtained around atezolizumab (anti-PD-L1) treatment. The sequence came from a man aged 65 to 79 with urothelial cancer. The chain couples TRBV7-2 to TRBJ1-2; 9 bases align to TRBD1. CDR3 amino acids: CASSFPLRTLTGGRYGYTF. The CDR3 DNA reads as TGTGCCAGCAGCTTCCCACTTAGAACACTGACAGGGGGGCGATATGGCTACACCTTC.